The rows below give T cell receptor beta chains drawn from one sample of a study of blood T cells in healthy people across ages. TCRdb fed the 5' RACE reads into MiXCR, producing one record per CDR3 protein. The sample contains 650,000 to 1,000,000 distinct CDR3 sequences, about half of which appear only once. The material sequenced was blood. Receptor source: an elderly man in good health. Each CDR3 is given with its conserved first and last residue.

V gene	J gene	CDR3 protein
TRBV10-3	TRBJ2-2	CAISESSLAGEVNTGELFF
TRBV12-3/TRBV12-4	TRBJ2-3	CASTVRQRTDTQYF
TRBV29-1	TRBJ1-1	CSGGPNTEAFF
TRBV4-2	TRBJ1-6	CASSQVDSPLHF
TRBV15	TRBJ2-2	CATSSGTSTGELFF
TRBV3-1	TRBJ2-5	CASSPPGRGLETQYF
TRBV4-3	TRBJ2-2	CASSQDAGGDTGELFF
TRBV7-9	TRBJ2-1	CASSTGTSGNEQFF
TRBV25-1	TRBJ1-1	CASREGGEHTEAFF
TRBV25-1	TRBJ2-3	CASSESTAFGPDTQYF
TRBV7-2	TRBJ2-2	CASSLTTGGTGELFF
TRBV15	TRBJ1-1	CATSRDPGVTEAFF
TRBV7-2	TRBJ2-5	CASSALVQETQYF
TRBV28	TRBJ2-5	CASSLLGGTGVQETQYF
TRBV13	TRBJ1-2	CASSFRGSAVGYTF
TRBV10-3	TRBJ2-1	CAISESFKQAAASSYNEQFF
TRBV21-1	TRBJ2-5	CASSKVVTSIQETQYF
TRBV29-1	TRBJ2-5	CSVAPSQETQYF
TRBV2	TRBJ1-1	CASTGRAEAFF
TRBV5-6	TRBJ2-4	CASSVGLPNIQYF
TRBV4-1	TRBJ2-1	CASSQAGTSGRGSYNEQFF
TRBV19	TRBJ1-2	CASSTGQWGLDYTF
TRBV12-3/TRBV12-4	TRBJ2-3	CASSLGDRGADTQYF
TRBV5-6	TRBJ2-5	CASGALGGNQETQYF
TRBV12-3/TRBV12-4	TRBJ2-5	CASSEQGSGAETQYF
TRBV9	TRBJ2-1	CASSVGTSGNYNEQFF
TRBV27	TRBJ2-3	CASADDGRTDTQYF
TRBV21-1	TRBJ2-3	CASTRAGTGAKEAFTDTQYF
TRBV7-2	-	CASSRPVPGTSLYEQYF
TRBV15	TRBJ2-7	CATSRLGFYEQYF
TRBV7-2	TRBJ2-7	CASSPNTRQEQYF
TRBV4-2	TRBJ1-4	CASSHAGETNEKLFF
TRBV6-2/TRBV6-3	TRBJ1-1	CASSSDRVLVYTEAFF
TRBV29-1	TRBJ2-1	CSVDWGLGNEQFF
TRBV27	TRBJ2-4	CASSFRGYENIQYF
TRBV29-1	TRBJ2-6	CSAGDRAGANVLTF
TRBV4-1	TRBJ2-3	CASSQGVRGTDTQYF
TRBV9	TRBJ2-3	CASSVAPGPDTQYF
TRBV20-1	-	CSAPAMGGETQYF
TRBV7-9	TRBJ2-7	CASSHLTSGIPYEQYF
TRBV20-1	TRBJ2-5	CSARDGGLAPQETQYF
TRBV4-3	TRBJ2-1	CASSRRDAGPNEQFF
TRBV7-9	TRBJ1-1	CASSLDRVSVNTEAFF
TRBV19	TRBJ2-7	CASSISRGRDTYEQYF
TRBV20-1	TRBJ2-3	CSAKSGQGADTQYF
TRBV3-1	TRBJ2-7	CASSQAGQVPYEQYF
TRBV20-1	TRBJ2-3	CSARGQGRDTQYF
TRBV29-1	-	CSVESFGQGSHEQYF
TRBV28	TRBJ2-1	CASSIPGEGEQFF
TRBV12-3/TRBV12-4	-	CASSRSQGYEQYF
TRBV5-1	TRBJ1-1	CASSLGARGNTEAFF